This T cell receptor beta chain was captured in a study of T cells after yellow fever vaccination (dated by TCRdb to between 2018 and 2021). A note on the overall study: Libraries from fractions with low cell numbers were prepared with the SMART-Seq v4 Ultra Low Input RNA kit. To follow T-cell clones before and after both primary and booster YFV17D yellow fever vaccination, bulk TCR alpha and beta repertoires underwent longitudinal sequencing. Two healthy male donors, one aged 18 to 30 and one aged 30 to 40 years, made up the cohort. Bulk PBMC replicates and cell subsets were isolated from blood drawn at multiple timepoints before and after both primary and secondary immunization.

Sample treatment or condition, as interpreted from the label and publication: live attenuated yellow fever vaccine strain. At each blood-draw timepoint, two biological replicates of bulk PBMCs were obtained. PBMCs were isolated from peripheral blood using a standard Ficoll-Paque protocol. TriZol was used to extract RNA from bulk PBMCs, CD4 and CD8 fractions, and dextramer-positive and dextramer-negative fractions. The CDR3 runs 15 amino acids, cysteine and phenylalanine included. This entry keeps only the CDR3 DNA: 45 bases, framed from base 1. Trimming removed 4 bases from V and 4 bases from J, leaving 16 bases between the germline ends. CDR1 and CDR2, looked up from the germline V gene, are LGHNA and YSLEER. On this clonotype: What antigen it recognizes has not been identified. No base-level quality is on record; no much larger clone is a single base apart.

Sequencing took place on an Illumina NovaSeq 6000. TCR cDNA was synthesized by 5'RACE template switching, which introduced a universal primer site and unique molecular identifiers. Priming for cDNA synthesis came from both the TCR alpha and TCR beta constant segments. Two PCR steps were used to amplify libraries, with sample barcodes and sequencing adapters being added in the second step. Sequencing of libraries was performed on Illumina HiSeq 2500 (2x100 bp) or NovaSeq (2x150 bp). The original methods were these. MIGEC handled demultiplexing of reads and collapsing into UMI consensus sequences, while MiXCR performed V(D)J alignment. Vaccine-responding clonotypes were defined with edgeR using replicate PBMC samples, requiring FDR below 0.01 and a log2 fold change above 5 up to day 15. Each bulk clonotype was labeled CD4 or CD8 based on which sequenced repertoire, CD4 or CD8, contained the clonotype at higher abundance. TCRdb applied fastp at Q25 and MiXCR to the public reads, then kept only in-frame beta chains. Merged by CDR3 protein, the rows form single entries marked with the most common genes and DNA. The V and J calls and clone size come from TCRdb's table, not from the authors' own analysis. This sample gives a few hundred thousand distinct CDR3 sequences in total; under 5% of them show up just once. Approximately 24% of the sample is held by the ten biggest clonotypes.

Study-wide conclusions, independent of this receptor: FACS-sorted repertoires could contain abundant contaminating clonotypes from the bulk population, so computational filtering was required. A small share of clonotypes occurred in both CD4 and CD8 compartments, likely arising from convergent recombination. Because only a couple of donors were included in the study, the extent to which the findings can be generalized is limited. Most clones expanded after primary vaccination were re-detected after the booster (about 95% of CD4 and 88% of CD8), suggesting broad memory maintenance. Compared with the primary T-cell response, the secondary T-cell response was faster but weaker, reaching its peak on day 5 rather than on day 15.

The chain is assembled from TRBV4-3 and TRBJ1-2, with no confident D gene call. The TCR sequence derives from a man aged 18 to 29 who received the YFV17D yellow fever vaccine. Sequencing used PBMCs, obtained 5 days after the yellow fever booster vaccination. The CDR3 protein: CASSPTRAGIYGYTF. The DNA sequence is as follows: TGCGCCAGCAGCCCTACACGGGCGGGAATCTATGGCTACACCTTC.